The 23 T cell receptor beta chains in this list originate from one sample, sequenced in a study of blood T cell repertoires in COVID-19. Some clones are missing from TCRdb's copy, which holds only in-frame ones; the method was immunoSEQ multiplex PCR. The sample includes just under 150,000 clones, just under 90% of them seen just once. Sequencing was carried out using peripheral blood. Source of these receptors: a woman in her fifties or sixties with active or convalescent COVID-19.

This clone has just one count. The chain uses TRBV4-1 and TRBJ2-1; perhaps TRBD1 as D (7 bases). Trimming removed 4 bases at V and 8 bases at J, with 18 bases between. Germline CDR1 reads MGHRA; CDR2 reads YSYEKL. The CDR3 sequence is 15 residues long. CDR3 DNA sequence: TGCGCCAGCAGCCTCCGACAGGGACTTTACGATGAGCAGTTCTTC. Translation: CASSLRQGLYDEQFF.

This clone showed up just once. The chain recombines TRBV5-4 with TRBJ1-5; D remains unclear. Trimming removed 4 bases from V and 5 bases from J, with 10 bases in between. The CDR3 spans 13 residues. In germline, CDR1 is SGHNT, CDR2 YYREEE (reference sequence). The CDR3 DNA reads TGTGCCAGCAGCCCAAATCGAGATCAGCCCCAGCATTTT. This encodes CASSPNRDQPQHF.

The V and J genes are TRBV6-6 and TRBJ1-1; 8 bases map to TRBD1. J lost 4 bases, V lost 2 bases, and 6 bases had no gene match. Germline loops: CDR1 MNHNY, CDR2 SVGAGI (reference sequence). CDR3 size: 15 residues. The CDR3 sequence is CASSYTGQGTTEAFF. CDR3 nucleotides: TGTGCCAGCAGTTACACAGGACAGGGAACCACTGAAGCTTTCTTT.

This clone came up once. The CDR3 sequence is CASSARGGNTEAFF. CDR3 nucleotides: TGTGCCAGCAGCGCCCGGGGGGGGAACACTGAAGCTTTCTTT. The rearrangement uses TRBV7-9 and TRBJ1-1; D may be TRBD1 (5 bases). The CDR3 is made up of 14 amino acids. Trimming removed 5 bases from V and 1 base from J, with 11 bases in between. Germline assignment: CDR1 SEHNR and CDR2 FQNEAQ (reference sequence).

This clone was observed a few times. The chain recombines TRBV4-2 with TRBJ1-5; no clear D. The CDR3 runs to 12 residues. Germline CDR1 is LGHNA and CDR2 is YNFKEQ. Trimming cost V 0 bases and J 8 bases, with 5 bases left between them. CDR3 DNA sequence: TGTGCCAGCAGCCAAGATGAGGAGCCCCAGCATTTT. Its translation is CASSQDEEPQHF.

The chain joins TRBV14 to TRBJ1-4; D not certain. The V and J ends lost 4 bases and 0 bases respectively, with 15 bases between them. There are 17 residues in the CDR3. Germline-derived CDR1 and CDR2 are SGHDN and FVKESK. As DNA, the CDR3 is TGTGCCAGCAGCCCGAAGTCGGGTTTTGCAACTAATGAAAAACTGTTTTTT. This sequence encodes CASSPKSGFATNEKLFF.

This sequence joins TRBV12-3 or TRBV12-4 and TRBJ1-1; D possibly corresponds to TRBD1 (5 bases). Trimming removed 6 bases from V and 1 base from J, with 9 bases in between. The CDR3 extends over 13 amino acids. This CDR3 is CASSPGQNTEAFF. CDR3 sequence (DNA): TGTGCCAGCAGCCCCGGACAGAACACTGAAGCTTTCTTT.

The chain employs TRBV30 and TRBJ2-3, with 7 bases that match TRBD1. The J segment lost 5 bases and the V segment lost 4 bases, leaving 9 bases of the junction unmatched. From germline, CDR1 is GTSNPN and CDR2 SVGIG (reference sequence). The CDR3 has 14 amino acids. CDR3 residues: CAWNTRGLLDTQYF. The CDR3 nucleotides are TGTGCCTGGAATACTAGGGGGCTACTAGATACGCAGTATTTT.

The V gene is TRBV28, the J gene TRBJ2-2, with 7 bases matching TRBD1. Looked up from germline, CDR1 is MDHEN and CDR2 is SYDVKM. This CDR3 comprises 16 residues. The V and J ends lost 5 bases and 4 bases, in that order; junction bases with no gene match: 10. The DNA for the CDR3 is TGTGCCAGCAGTCCGATGGGACAGTATAGCACCGGGGAGCTGTTTTTT. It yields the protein CASSPMGQYSTGELFF.

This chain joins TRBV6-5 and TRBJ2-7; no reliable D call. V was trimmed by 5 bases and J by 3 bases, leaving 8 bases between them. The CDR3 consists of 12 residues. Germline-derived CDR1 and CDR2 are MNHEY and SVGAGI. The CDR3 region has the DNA TGTGCCAGCAGTAAGACAAGCTACGAGCAGTACTTC. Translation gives CASSKTSYEQYF.

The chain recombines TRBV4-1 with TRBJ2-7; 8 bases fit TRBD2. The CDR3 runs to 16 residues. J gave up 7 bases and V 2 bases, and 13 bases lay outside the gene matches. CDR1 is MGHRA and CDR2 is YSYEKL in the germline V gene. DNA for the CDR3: TGCGCCAGCAGCCAATCACCGGGACTAGAATTGTCTGAGCAGTACTTC. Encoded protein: CASSQSPGLELSEQYF.

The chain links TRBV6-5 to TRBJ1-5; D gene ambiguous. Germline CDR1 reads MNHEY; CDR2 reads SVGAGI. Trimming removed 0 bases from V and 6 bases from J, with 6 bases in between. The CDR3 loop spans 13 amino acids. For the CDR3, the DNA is TGTGCCAGCAGTTACTCGTCGCGTCAGCCCCAGCATTTT. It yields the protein CASSYSSRQPQHF.

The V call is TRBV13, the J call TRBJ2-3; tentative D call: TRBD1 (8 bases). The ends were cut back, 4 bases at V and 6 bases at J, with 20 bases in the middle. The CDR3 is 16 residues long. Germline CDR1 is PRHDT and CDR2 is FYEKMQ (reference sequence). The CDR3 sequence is CASSWEGQDFEDTQYF. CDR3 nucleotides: TGTGCCAGCAGCTGGGAGGGACAGGACTTTGAGGATACGCAGTATTTT. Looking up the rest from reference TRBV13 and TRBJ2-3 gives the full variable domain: AAGVIQSPRHLIKEKRETATLKCYPIPRHDTVYWYQQGPGQDPQFLISFYEKMQSDKGSIPDRFSAQQFSDYHSELNMSSLELGDSALYFCASSWEGQDFEDTQYFGPGTRLTVL.

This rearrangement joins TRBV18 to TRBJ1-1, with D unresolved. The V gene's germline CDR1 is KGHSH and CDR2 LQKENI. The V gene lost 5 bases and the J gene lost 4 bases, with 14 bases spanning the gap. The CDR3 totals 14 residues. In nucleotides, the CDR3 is TGTGCCAGCTCAATTCCAGGCCGGGGCACTGAAGCTTTCTTT. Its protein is CASSIPGRGTEAFF.

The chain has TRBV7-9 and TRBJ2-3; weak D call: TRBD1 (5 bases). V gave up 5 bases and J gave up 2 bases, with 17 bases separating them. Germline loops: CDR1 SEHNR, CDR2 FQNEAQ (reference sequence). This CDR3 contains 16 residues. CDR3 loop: CASSRFEQVNTDTQYF. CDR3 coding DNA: TGTGCCAGCAGCCGTTTTGAACAGGTCAACACAGATACGCAGTATTTT.

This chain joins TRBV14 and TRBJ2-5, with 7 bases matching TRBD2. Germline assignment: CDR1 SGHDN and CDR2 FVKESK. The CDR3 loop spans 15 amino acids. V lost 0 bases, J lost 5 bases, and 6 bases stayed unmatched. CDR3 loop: CASSQEITAGETQYF. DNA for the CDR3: TGTGCCAGCAGCCAAGAAATCACAGCGGGGGAGACCCAGTACTTC.

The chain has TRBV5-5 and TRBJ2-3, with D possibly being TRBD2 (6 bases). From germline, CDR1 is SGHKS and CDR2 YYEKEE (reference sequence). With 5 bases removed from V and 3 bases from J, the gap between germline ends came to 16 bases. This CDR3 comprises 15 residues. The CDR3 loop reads CASRVSGVVTDTQYF. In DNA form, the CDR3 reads TGTGCCAGCAGGGTGTCGGGGGTTGTGACAGATACGCAGTATTTT. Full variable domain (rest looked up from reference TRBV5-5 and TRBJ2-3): DAGVTQSPTHLIKTRGQQVTLRCSPISGHKSVSWYQQVLGQGPQFIFQYYEKEERGRGNFPDRFSARQFPNYSSELNVNALLLGDSALYLCASRVSGVVTDTQYFGPGTRLTVL.

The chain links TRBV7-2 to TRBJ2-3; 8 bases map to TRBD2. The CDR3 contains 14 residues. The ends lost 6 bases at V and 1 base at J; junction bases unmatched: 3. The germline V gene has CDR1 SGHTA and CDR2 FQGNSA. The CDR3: CASRQTSGTDTQYF. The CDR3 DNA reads TGTGCCAGCAGACAGACTAGCGGCACAGATACGCAGTATTTT. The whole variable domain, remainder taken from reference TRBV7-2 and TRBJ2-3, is GAGVSQSPSNKVTEKGKDVELRCDPISGHTALYWYRQSLGQGLEFLIYFQGNSAPDKSGLPSDRFSAERTGGSVSTLTIQRTQQEDSAVYLCASRQTSGTDTQYFGPGTRLTVL.

The CDR3 is CASSEVSYGYTF. CDR3 DNA sequence: TGTGCCAGCAGTGAAGTTAGCTATGGCTACACCTTC. The chain carries TRBV25-1 and TRBJ1-2, with D unclear. V was pared by 2 bases and J by 4 bases, with 5 bases between. Germline CDR1 and CDR2: MGHDK and SYGVNS. This CDR3 has 12 residues.

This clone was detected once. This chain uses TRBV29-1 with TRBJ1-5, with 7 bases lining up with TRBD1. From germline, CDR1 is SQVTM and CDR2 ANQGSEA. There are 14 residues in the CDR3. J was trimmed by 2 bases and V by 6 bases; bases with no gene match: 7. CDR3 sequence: CSVGDTGGNQPQHF. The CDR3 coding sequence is TGCAGCGTGGGCGATACAGGGGGCAATCAGCCCCAGCATTTT.

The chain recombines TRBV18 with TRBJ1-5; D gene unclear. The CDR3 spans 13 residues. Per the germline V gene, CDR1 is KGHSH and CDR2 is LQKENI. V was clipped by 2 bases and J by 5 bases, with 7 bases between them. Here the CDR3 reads CASSPIGYQPQHF. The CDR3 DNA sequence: TGTGCCAGCTCACCAATTGGCTATCAGCCCCAGCATTTT.

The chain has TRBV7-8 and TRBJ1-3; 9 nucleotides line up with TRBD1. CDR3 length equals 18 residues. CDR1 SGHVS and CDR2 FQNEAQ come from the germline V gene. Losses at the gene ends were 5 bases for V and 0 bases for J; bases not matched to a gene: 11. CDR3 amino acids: CASSDRTGAKHSGNTIYF. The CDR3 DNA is TGTGCCAGCAGCGATAGGACAGGGGCGAAACACTCTGGAAACACCATATATTTT.

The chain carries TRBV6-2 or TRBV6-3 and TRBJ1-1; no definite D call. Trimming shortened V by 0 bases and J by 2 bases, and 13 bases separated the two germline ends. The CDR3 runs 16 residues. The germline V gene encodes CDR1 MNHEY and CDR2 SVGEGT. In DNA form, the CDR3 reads TGTGCCAGCAGTTACTCCCAGTTTCGGGGAAACACTGAAGCTTTCTTT. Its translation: CASSYSQFRGNTEAFF.